One and the same sample provided the 9 T cell receptor beta chains below, sequenced in a study of shared clonotypes between healthy human individuals. Only in-frame clones appear in the TCRdb table, and some are missing; sequencing was by immunoSEQ multiplex PCR. The sample records 950,000 to 1,100,000 clones, 78% being singletons. Sequencing was performed on memory CD4+ T cells from PBMCs. Subset noted: CD45RA-negative fraction. Source of these receptors: a man aged 18 to 30 in good health. Some clones in this sample may be carry-over from other donors' samples.

The V gene is TRBV5-1, the J gene TRBJ2-7, with 8 bases fitting TRBD1. The CDR3 is 15 amino acids. Germline values: CDR1 SGHRS, CDR2 YFSETQ. V lost 4 bases, J lost 2 bases, and 8 bases stayed unmatched. The CDR3 DNA follows: TGCGCCAGCAGCATTTTTGGACAGGGAACCTACGAGCAGTACTTC. Protein sequence: CASSIFGQGTYEQYF.

This chain links TRBV7-2 with TRBJ2-1; D gene unclear. CDR1 is SGHTA, CDR2 FQGNSA, per germline. Trimming left V 4 bases short and J 10 bases short, with 17 bases between. The CDR3 runs to 14 residues. The CDR3 protein is CASSSLLPSHEQFF. The CDR3, as DNA: TGTGCCAGCAGCTCCCTCCTTCCGTCTCACGAGCAGTTCTTC.

V and J are TRBV5-1 and TRBJ2-3; 7 bases match TRBD1. Trimming cost V 9 bases and J 6 bases; bases outside gene matches: 16. The CDR3 has 15 residues. Germline CDR1 and CDR2: SGHRS and YFSETQ. CDR3 sequence (DNA): TGCGCCACCACCCCGGGCAGGGGGTTTGAGGATACGCAGTATTTT. The encoded protein is CATTPGRGFEDTQYF.

This chain links TRBV19 with TRBJ2-2; D is unclear. Germline V gives CDR1 LNHDA, CDR2 SQIVND (reference sequence). CDR3 size: 14 residues. V lost 3 bases, J lost 6 bases, and 11 bases lay in between. The CDR3 sequence is CASSIRSLPGELFF. In DNA, the CDR3 is TGTGCCAGTAGTATTCGGTCCCTCCCCGGGGAGCTGTTTTTT.

V is TRBV2 and J is TRBJ2-3; the D is unclear. The V and J ends lost 5 bases and 0 bases respectively, with 9 bases between them. The CDR3 runs 14 residues. The V gene's germline CDR1 is SNHLY and CDR2 FYNNEI. CDR3 protein: CASSPVSSTDTQYF. The DNA for the CDR3 is TGTGCCAGCAGTCCTGTTTCTAGCACAGATACGCAGTATTTT.

This clone was seen only a few times. The chain is built from TRBV5-8 and TRBJ1-2, with unresolved D. Trimming shortened V by 0 bases and J by 5 bases, and 2 bases separated the two germline ends. This CDR3 is 11 amino acids long. CDR1 and CDR2 from the germline V gene are SGHTS and YDEGEE. CDR3 DNA: TGTGCCAGCAGCTTGGGTTATGGCTACACCTTC. Encoded protein: CASSLGYGYTF. The whole variable domain, filled in from reference TRBV5-8 and TRBJ1-2, reads EAGVTQSPTHLIKTRGQQATLRCSPISGHTSVYWYQQALGLGLQFLLWYDEGEERNRGNFPPRFSGRQFPNYSSELNVNALELEDSALYLCASSLGYGYTFGSGTRLTVV.

The chain links TRBV9 to TRBJ2-3; D is perhaps TRBD1 (5 bases). This CDR3 is 17 amino acids long. Germline V lookup: CDR1 SGDLS, CDR2 YYNGEE. Trimming took off 4 bases at V and 1 base at J, with 19 bases between the two ends. DNA for the CDR3: TGTGCCAGCAGCCCACGTCCAGGGATTAGGGGCACAGATACGCAGTATTTT. Amino acid sequence: CASSPRPGIRGTDTQYF.

The V and J genes are TRBV5-4 and TRBJ2-7; 14 positions agree with TRBD2. The CDR3 sequence is 18 residues long. Germline V CDR1 and CDR2: SGHNT, YYREEE (reference sequence). Trimming at V came to 4 bases and at J to 0 bases, leaving 9 bases not matched to a gene. The DNA for the CDR3 is TGTGCCAGCAGCCTGGGGGGGACTAGCGGGAGTCGCTCCTACGAGCAGTACTTC. It specifies CASSLGGTSGSRSYEQYF. Based on the CDR3 plus reference TRBV5-4 and TRBJ2-7, the full variable domain is ETGVTQSPTHLIKTRGQQVTLRCSSQSGHNTVSWYQQALGQGPQFIFQYYREEENGRGNFPPRFSGLQFPNYSSELNVNALELDDSALYLCASSLGGTSGSRSYEQYFGPGTRLTVT.

The chain couples TRBV30 to TRBJ2-5; D ambiguous. The CDR3 runs 12 residues. Trimming took off 1 base at V and 4 bases at J, with 7 bases between the two ends. Germline V CDR1 and CDR2: GTSNPN, SVGIG (reference sequence). CDR3 region: CAWSGSRETQYF. The CDR3 DNA follows: TGTGCCTGGAGTGGCAGCCGAGAGACCCAGTACTTC. The variable domain in full, with the rest retrieved from reference TRBV30 and TRBJ2-5, is SQTIHQWPATLVQPVGSPLSLECTVEGTSNPNLYWYRQAAGRGLQLLFYSVGIGQISSEVPQNLSASRPQDRQFILSSKKLLLSDSGFYLCAWSGSRETQYFGPGTRLLVL.